The entry below gives a single TCR beta chain sequence along with its context. The data were obtained in a study of Graves' ophthalmopathy and Graves' hyperthyroidism. The germline CDR1 and CDR2 sequences are SGHTA and FQGNSA. The CDR3 consists of 15 residues. J gave up 5 bases and V 0 bases, and 6 bases lay outside the gene matches. Using RNA transcripts, the TCR beta CDR3 regions were amplified. An opening RT-PCR round employed HTBI primers and preceded a second-round multiplex PCR. TCRdb reprocessed the multiplex PCR reads with MiXCR, giving one entry per CDR3 protein. Of 200,000 to 250,000 distinct CDR3 sequences in the sample, around 50% were seen once.

This clonotype was obtained from an adult man with Graves' ophthalmopathy. The chain uses TRBV7-2 and TRBJ1-1; 7 bases are shared with TRBD1. What was sequenced was peripheral blood. CDR3 in DNA: TGTGCCAGCAGCTTAGCATCACAACAGGGGACTGAAGCTTTCTTT. Protein sequence: CASSLASQQGTEAFF.